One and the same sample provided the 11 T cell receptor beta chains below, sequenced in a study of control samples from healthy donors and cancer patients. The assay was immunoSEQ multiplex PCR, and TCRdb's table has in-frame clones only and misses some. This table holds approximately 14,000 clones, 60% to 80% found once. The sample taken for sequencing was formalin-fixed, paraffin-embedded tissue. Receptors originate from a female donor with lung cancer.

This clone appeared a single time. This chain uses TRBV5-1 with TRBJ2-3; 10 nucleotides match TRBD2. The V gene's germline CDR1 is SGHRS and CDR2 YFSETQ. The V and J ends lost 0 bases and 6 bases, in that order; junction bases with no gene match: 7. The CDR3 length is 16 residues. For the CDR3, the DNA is TGCGCCAGCAGCTTGGCCATTGCTAGCGGGAGTGATACGCAGTATTTT. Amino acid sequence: CASSLAIASGSDTQYF.

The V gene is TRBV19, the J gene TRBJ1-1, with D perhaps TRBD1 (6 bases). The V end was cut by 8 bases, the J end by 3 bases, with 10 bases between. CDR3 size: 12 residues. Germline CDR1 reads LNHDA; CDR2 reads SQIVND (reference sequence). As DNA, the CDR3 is TGTGCCAGTTTTCAGGGGTACACTGAAGCTTTCTTT. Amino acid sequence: CASFQGYTEAFF. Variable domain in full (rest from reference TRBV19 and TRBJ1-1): DGGITQSPKYLFRKEGQNVTLSCEQNLNHDAMYWYRQDPGQGLRLIYYSQIVNDFQKGDIAEGYSVSREKKESFPLTVTSAQKNPTAFYLCASFQGYTEAFFGQGTRLTVV.

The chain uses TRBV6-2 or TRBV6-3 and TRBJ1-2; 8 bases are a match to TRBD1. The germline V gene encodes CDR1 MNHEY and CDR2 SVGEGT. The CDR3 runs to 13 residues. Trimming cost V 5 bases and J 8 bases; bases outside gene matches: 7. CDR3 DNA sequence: TGTGCCAGCAGTCCGCTCAGGGGGCACGGCTACACCTTC. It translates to CASSPLRGHGYTF.

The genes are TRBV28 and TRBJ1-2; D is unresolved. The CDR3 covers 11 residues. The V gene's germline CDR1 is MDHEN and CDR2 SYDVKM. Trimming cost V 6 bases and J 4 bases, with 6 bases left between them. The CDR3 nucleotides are TGTGCCAGCAGGGGCGCCTATGGCTACACCTTC. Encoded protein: CASRGAYGYTF.

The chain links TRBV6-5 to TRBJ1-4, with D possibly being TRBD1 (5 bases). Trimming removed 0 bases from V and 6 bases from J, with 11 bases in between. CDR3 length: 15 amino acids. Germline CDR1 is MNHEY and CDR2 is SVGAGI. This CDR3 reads CASSYSGTDDEKLFF. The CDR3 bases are TGTGCCAGCAGTTACTCGGGGACGGATGATGAAAAACTGTTTTTT.

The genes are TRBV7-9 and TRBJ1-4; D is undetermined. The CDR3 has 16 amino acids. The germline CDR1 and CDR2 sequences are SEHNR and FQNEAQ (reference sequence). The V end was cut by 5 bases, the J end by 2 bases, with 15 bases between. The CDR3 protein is CASSATPGMTNEKLFF. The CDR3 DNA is TGTGCCAGCAGCGCGACGCCTGGGATGACTAATGAAAAACTGTTTTTT.

The CDR3 DNA reads as TGCGCCAGCAGCTCCGACAGCTCTGGGGCCAACGTCCTGACTTTC. This gives the protein CASSSDSSGANVLTF. The V call is TRBV5-1, the J call TRBJ2-6; TRBD1 might be the D (5 bases). Per germline, CDR1 SGHRS and CDR2 YFSETQ. The CDR3 totals 15 residues. Trimming removed 3 bases from V and 0 bases from J, with 7 bases in between.

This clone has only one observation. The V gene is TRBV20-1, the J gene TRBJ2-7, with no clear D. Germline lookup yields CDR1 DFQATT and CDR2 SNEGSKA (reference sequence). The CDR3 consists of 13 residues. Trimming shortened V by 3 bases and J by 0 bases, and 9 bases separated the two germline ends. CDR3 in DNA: TGCAGTGCTAGTCCTACGGGCTCCTACGAGCAGTACTTC. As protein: CSASPTGSYEQYF.

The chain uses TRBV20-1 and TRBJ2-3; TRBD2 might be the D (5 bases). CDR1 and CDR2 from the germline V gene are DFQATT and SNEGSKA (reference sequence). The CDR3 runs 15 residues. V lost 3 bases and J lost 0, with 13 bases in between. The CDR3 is CSASVSGRSTDTQYF. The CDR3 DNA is TGCAGTGCTAGTGTCAGCGGTAGGAGCACAGATACGCAGTATTTT.

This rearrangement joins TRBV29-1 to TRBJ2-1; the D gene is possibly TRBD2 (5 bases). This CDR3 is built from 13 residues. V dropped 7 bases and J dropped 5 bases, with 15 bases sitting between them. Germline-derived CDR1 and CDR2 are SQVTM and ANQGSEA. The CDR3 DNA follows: TGCAGCGCAACTAGGACGTCGGACAATGAGCAGTTCTTC. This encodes CSATRTSDNEQFF.

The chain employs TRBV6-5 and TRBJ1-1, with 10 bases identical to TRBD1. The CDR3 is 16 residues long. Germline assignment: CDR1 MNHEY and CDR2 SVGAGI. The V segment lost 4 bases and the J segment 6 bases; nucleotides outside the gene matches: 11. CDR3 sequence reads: CASSLGLTGGASEAFF. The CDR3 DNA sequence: TGTGCCAGCAGTTTGGGATTGACAGGGGGCGCCTCTGAAGCTTTCTTT.